The 3 T cell receptor beta chains below come from one sample, sequenced in a study of blood T cell repertoires in COVID-19. Assay used: immunoSEQ multiplex PCR; TCRdb lists only in-frame clones, some missing. The table has some 270,000 clones, about 82% seen once. The sequenced sample consisted of peripheral blood. The receptors here all came from a woman of 80 years or more with COVID-19, enrolled during active disease.

This clone showed up just a few times. J is TRBJ1-3 and V is TRBV7-9, with 8 bases identical to TRBD1. The CDR3 totals 15 residues. Trimming at V came to 2 bases and at J to 3 bases, leaving 3 bases not matched to a gene. The germline gives CDR1 SEHNR, CDR2 FQNEAQ (reference sequence). CDR3 residues: CASSLNRGNGNTIYF. CDR3 bases: TGTGCCAGCAGCTTAAACAGGGGGAATGGAAACACCATATATTTT.

The chain uses TRBV30 and TRBJ1-1; tentatively, D is TRBD1 (5 bases). V was pared by 3 bases and J by 3 bases, with 5 bases between. The CDR3 sequence is 11 residues long. Germline V gene data show CDR1 as GTSNPN and CDR2 as SVGIG (reference sequence). CDR3 protein: CAWSRDTEAFF. CDR3 coding DNA: TGTGCCTGGAGCAGGGACACTGAAGCTTTCTTT.

The chain couples TRBV28 to TRBJ1-2; possible D gene TRBD1, 5 bases. The CDR3 length is 14 residues. V lost 2 bases, J lost 4 bases, and 11 bases lay in between. Germline loops: CDR1 MDHEN, CDR2 SYDVKM. DNA for the CDR3: TGTGCCAGCAGTTTACTCGTGGGGGGCTATGGCTACACCTTC. Encoded protein: CASSLLVGGYGYTF.